This TCR beta chain derives from a study of T cells in Graves' hyperthyroidism and ophthalmopathy. This clonotype has at least ten counts. Its antigen is still unknown. A NOSPECS grade of at least 4, a Clinical Activity Score of at least 3 and duration under 3 months were recorded in ophthalmopathy patients. The TCR beta CDR3 regions underwent amplification using RNA transcripts as the source. A set of HTBI primers served as the primers for a first-round RT-PCR of the TCR CDR3. Each CDR3 protein is one row after TCRdb ran MiXCR on the multiplex PCR reads. The table includes hundreds of thousands of distinct CDR3 sequences, over 12% detected once. The CDR3 loop spans 13 amino acids. Germline V gives CDR1 MNHNS, CDR2 SASEGT. V was shortened by 8 bases and J by 6 bases, with 16 bases between the two germline ends. Study-wide points: Most clonotypes expanded in thyroid above 0.001 were likewise present in blood.

The gene calls are TRBV6-1 and TRBJ1-1; D not certain. This sequence originates from a young man with Graves' ophthalmopathy. Sequencing was done on a sample of blood. CDR3 DNA sequence: TGTGCCAGCGGTGTCGACACCCACGCTGAAGCTTTCTTT. It codes for CASGVDTHAEAFF.